The 25 T cell receptor beta chains given below trace back to one sample, sequenced in a study of blood T cells in healthy people across ages. Sample-barcoded 5' priming and a J-beta primer mix drove a second PCR of roughly 6 to 12 cycles. TCRdb reprocessed the 5' RACE reads via MiXCR and lists one record per CDR3 protein. This sample has 1.8 million or so distinct CDR3 sequences, with about 39% found just once. Input material: blood. The receptors derive from a human donor in good health.

This chain joins TRBV7-3 and TRBJ1-4; the D is unclear. The CDR3 length is 13 residues. Deletions cut 8 bases from V and 0 bases from J, with 7 bases between. Germline-derived CDR1 and CDR2 are SGHTA and FQGTGA. The CDR3 DNA is TGTGCCAGCCACACTGCAACTAATGAAAAACTGTTTTTT. The encoded protein is CASHTATNEKLFF.

CDR3 nucleotides: TGTGCCAGCATCCCTCCTCGGGGCCTCTATAGCAATCAGCCCCAGCATTTT. This encodes CASIPPRGLYSNQPQHF. This rearrangement joins TRBV7-2 to TRBJ1-5; tentative D call: TRBD1 (5 bases). The CDR3 extends over 17 amino acids. Germline assignment: CDR1 SGHTA and CDR2 FQGNSA. V was cut by 7 bases and J by 0 bases, with 19 bases left in between. Together with reference TRBV7-2 and TRBJ1-5, the CDR3 gives the full variable domain: GAGVSQSPSNKVTEKGKDVELRCDPISGHTALYWYRQSLGQGLEFLIYFQGNSAPDKSGLPSDRFSAERTGGSVSTLTIQRTQQEDSAVYLCASIPPRGLYSNQPQHFGDGTRLSIL.

This clonotype has ten or more counts. Mismatch with germline at one junction end may stem from a read error. This chain uses TRBV5-1 with TRBJ2-7, with 8 positions matching TRBD1. The CDR3 length is 14 residues. Germline loops: CDR1 SGHRS, CDR2 YFSETQ. The CDR3 is CASSLDRGSYEQYF. As DNA, the CDR3 is TGTGCCAGCAGCCTCGACAGGGGATCCTACGAGCAGTACTTC.

This clonotype has just one count. The rearrangement uses TRBV20-1 and TRBJ2-3; D perhaps matches TRBD2 (5 bases). V gave up 0 bases and J gave up 6 bases, with 19 bases separating them. The CDR3 is 16 amino acids. Germline CDR1 and CDR2: DFQATT and SNEGSKA (reference sequence). CDR3 in amino acids: CSARDREGLVWDTQYF. The CDR3 nucleotides are TGCAGTGCTAGAGATCGTGAGGGCCTAGTGTGGGATACGCAGTATTTT.

The chain joins TRBV27 to TRBJ1-2; D perhaps matches TRBD1 (6 bases). The V gene lost 10 bases and the J gene lost 4 bases, with 22 bases spanning the gap. CDR1 MNHEY and CDR2 SMNVEV come from the germline V gene (reference sequence). This CDR3 contains 15 residues. In DNA form, the CDR3 reads TGTGCCACCCTGGGGGGGGCAGGACCTCTCTATGGCTACACCTTC. The encoded protein is CATLGGAGPLYGYTF.

This chain joins TRBV27 and TRBJ2-5, with D uncertain. The CDR3 runs to 14 residues. CDR1 is MNHEY and CDR2 is SMNVEV in the germline V gene (reference sequence). Trimming removed 0 bases from V and 3 bases from J, with 8 bases in between. The CDR3 reads CASSLSGRKETQYF. The CDR3 DNA reads as TGTGCCAGCAGTTTATCGGGAAGAAAAGAGACCCAGTACTTC.

CDR3 nucleotide sequence: TGTGCCAGCTCACCGGGGGGACAGCCCCTCTATGGCTACACCTTC. It is translated as CASSPGGQPLYGYTF. This chain uses TRBV18 with TRBJ1-2; TRBD1 matches 7 bases. CDR3 length equals 15 residues. Germline CDR1 and CDR2: KGHSH and LQKENI. The J segment lost 4 bases and the V segment lost 3 bases, leaving 8 bases of the junction unmatched.

This clonotype was seen a few times. This chain uses TRBV7-9 with TRBJ2-3; 9 positions agree with TRBD1. Unmatched junction bases numbered 8, after V lost 4 bases and J lost 3 bases. Germline V gene data show CDR1 as SEHNR and CDR2 as FQNEAQ (reference sequence). The CDR3 runs 16 residues. The DNA for the CDR3 is TGTGCCAGCAGCTCTGACCGGACAGGGGTTACAGATACGCAGTATTTT. The encoded protein is CASSSDRTGVTDTQYF.

V and J are TRBV9 and TRBJ2-3; D gene ambiguous. Between the trimmed V and J ends, which lost 0 bases and 0 bases, there was a span of 17 bases. Germline assignment: CDR1 SGDLS and CDR2 YYNGEE. This CDR3 has 18 amino acids. CDR3: CASSVAPVVSRSTDTQYF. The CDR3, as DNA: TGTGCCAGCAGCGTAGCCCCCGTGGTTTCAAGAAGCACAGATACGCAGTATTTT. Filled out from reference TRBV9 and TRBJ2-3, the complete variable domain reads DSGVTQTPKHLITATGQRVTLRCSPRSGDLSVYWYQQSLDQGLQFLIQYYNGEERAKGNILERFSAQQFPDLHSELNLSSLELGDSALYFCASSVAPVVSRSTDTQYFGPGTRLTVL.

This chain links TRBV6-5 with TRBJ1-2, with D perhaps matching TRBD1 (6 bases). Trimming cost V 5 bases and J 4 bases, with 17 bases left between them. Germline V gene data show CDR1 as MNHEY and CDR2 as SVGAGI. The CDR3 runs 15 residues. In nucleotides, the CDR3 is TGTGCCAGCAGTCACCCGGCGGGACAAGTCTATGGCTACACCTTC. This translates into CASSHPAGQVYGYTF.

This sequence joins TRBV27 and TRBJ2-7, with a tentative D call TRBD2 (7 bases). Germline V gives CDR1 MNHEY, CDR2 SMNVEV (reference sequence). The CDR3 length is 16 residues. V dropped 7 bases and J dropped 3 bases, with 22 bases sitting between them. The CDR3 coding sequence is TGTGCCAGCAAACTACTCTCTCGGGGAGGGGGCTACGAGCAGTACTTC. It is translated as CASKLLSRGGGYEQYF.

There are a few counts of this clonotype. J is TRBJ2-7 and V is TRBV5-5; D is uncertain. Trimming removed 2 bases at V and 0 bases at J, with 9 bases between. The germline V gene has CDR1 SGHKS and CDR2 YYEKEE (reference sequence). This CDR3 has 14 residues. This chain's CDR3 is CASSFGRPSYEQYF. As DNA, the CDR3 is TGTGCCAGCAGCTTCGGTAGGCCCTCCTACGAGCAGTACTTC.

This clonotype was observed a handful of times. The gene calls are TRBV20-1 and TRBJ2-5, with 10 bases identical to TRBD1. Germline lookup yields CDR1 DFQATT and CDR2 SNEGSKA (reference sequence). There are 15 residues in the CDR3. With V trimmed by 3 bases and J by 3 bases, 7 bases remained unmatched. The CDR3 reads CSASGSGQGKETQYF. CDR3 bases: TGCAGTGCTAGTGGATCGGGACAGGGGAAAGAGACCCAGTACTTC.

J is TRBJ1-2 and V is TRBV27, with 8 bases matching TRBD1. Per germline, CDR1 MNHEY and CDR2 SMNVEV (reference sequence). The V segment lost 5 bases and the J segment 4 bases; nucleotides outside the gene matches: 9. The CDR3 has 15 amino acids. This CDR3 is CASSAWTGSSYGYTF. The CDR3 DNA follows: TGTGCCAGCAGTGCGTGGACAGGGAGTAGCTATGGCTACACCTTC.

This chain joins TRBV7-2 and TRBJ2-7; weak D call: TRBD1 (6 bases). The CDR3 covers 16 residues. Per the germline V gene, CDR1 is SGHTA and CDR2 is FQGNSA. The V gene lost 1 base and the J gene lost 3 bases, with 16 bases spanning the gap. DNA of the CDR3: TGTGCCAGCAGCTTAGGGGGCGTGGGGGCCGTCTACGAGCAGTACTTC. Protein product: CASSLGGVGAVYEQYF.

This clonotype has at least ten counts. This chain uses TRBV9 with TRBJ2-7, with 10 bases matching TRBD2. CDR1 SGDLS and CDR2 YYNGEE come from the germline V gene. Trimming cost V 0 bases and J 2 bases; bases outside gene matches: 2. CDR3 length: 15 amino acids. The CDR3 loop is CASSVASGGPYEQYF. In DNA form, the CDR3 reads TGTGCCAGCAGCGTAGCTAGCGGGGGCCCCTACGAGCAGTACTTC.

This chain connects TRBV7-8 to TRBJ2-5; 7 bases map to TRBD1. The J segment lost 4 bases and the V segment lost 4 bases, leaving 12 bases of the junction unmatched. Germline CDR1 and CDR2: SGHVS and FQNEAQ. The CDR3 totals 16 residues. CDR3 nucleotide sequence: TGTGCCAGCAGCTCAACAACCCTCTCAGGGGGAGAGACCCAGTACTTC. It specifies CASSSTTLSGGETQYF.

This clonotype was seen only a few times. The chain uses TRBV18 and TRBJ2-7, with TRBD1 matching over 8 bases. The J segment lost 4 bases and the V segment lost 3 bases, leaving 5 bases of the junction unmatched. In germline, CDR1 is KGHSH, CDR2 LQKENI. This CDR3 has 14 residues. CDR3 protein: CASSPQGAGYEQYF. The DNA of the CDR3 is TGTGCCAGCTCACCGCAGGGGGCGGGATACGAGCAGTACTTC.

V usage is TRBV15 and J usage is TRBJ2-3; D is possibly TRBD2 (6 bases). Germline-derived CDR1 and CDR2 are LNHNV and YYDKDF (reference sequence). The germline V and J ends were trimmed by 6 bases and 12 bases, with 25 bases remaining between them. This CDR3 is built from 15 residues. The CDR3 is CATRDAILARETQYF. CDR3 DNA sequence: TGTGCCACCAGAGATGCAATACTAGCCCGCGAGACCCAGTATTTT.

This clonotype was seen once. V usage is TRBV5-1 and J usage is TRBJ2-4, with 9 bases fitting TRBD1. The better agreement between TRBJ2-7 and the DNA end casts doubt on the J call. Germline V gene sequence: CDR1 SGHRS, CDR2 YFSETQ. The CDR3 loop spans 14 amino acids. CDR3 DNA sequence: TGCGCCAGCAGCTGGACAGGGGATCCCTACGAGCAGTACTTC. Amino acids: CASSWTGDPYEQYF.

This chain uses TRBV10-3 with TRBJ2-7; D not resolved. The length of the CDR3 is 14 residues. The germline V and J ends were trimmed by 3 bases and 1 base, with 10 bases remaining between them. CDR1 and CDR2 from the germline V gene are ENHRY and SYGVKD. CDR3 nucleotide sequence: TGTGCCATCAGTGAAGTTAGGAATTCCTACGAGCAGTACTTC. This translates into CAISEVRNSYEQYF.

The V gene is TRBV5-5, the J gene TRBJ1-4, with TRBD1 identical over 7 bases. This CDR3 is 20 amino acids long. The junction had 18 bases not matched to a gene; V was cut back by 4 bases and J by 0 bases. Germline CDR1 and CDR2: SGHKS and YYEKEE (reference sequence). The CDR3 DNA sequence: TGTGCCAGCAGCCCGAGGGGGGACAGCGCTTGGACTCCAACTAATGAAAAACTGTTTTTT. Encoded protein: CASSPRGDSAWTPTNEKLFF.

This clonotype was seen a few times. J is TRBJ2-5 and V is TRBV12-3 or TRBV12-4, with 7 bases lining up with TRBD1. The J call could be wrong; TRBJ2-7 is a better fit for the DNA end. The CDR3 has 14 amino acids. CDR3 in amino acids: CASSAPGQNYEQYF. In DNA, the CDR3 is TGTGCCAGCAGTGCCCCGGGACAGAACTACGAGCAGTACTTC.

V gene TRBV10-3 combines with J gene TRBJ1-1; D gene uncertain. The V end lost 0 bases, the J end lost 4 bases, and 6 bases lay between the germline ends. This CDR3 is built from 13 residues. Germline V CDR1 and CDR2: ENHRY, SYGVKD. The DNA of the CDR3 is TGTGCCATCAGTGAGTCGATGGGCACTGAAGCTTTCTTT. Amino acids: CAISESMGTEAFF.

The chain is built from TRBV27 and TRBJ2-4; D is unresolved. The closer fit of TRBJ2-7 to the DNA end suggests the J call may be wrong. CDR3 length: 14 amino acids. Per the germline V gene, CDR1 is MNHEY and CDR2 is SMNVEV (reference sequence). This chain's CDR3 is CASSLSAGPCEQYF. Here the CDR3 DNA reads TGTGCCAGCAGTTTATCAGCTGGGCCCTGCGAGCAGTACTTC.